This TCR beta chain was captured in a study of blood T cell repertoires in COVID-19. As for the study in general: PBMCs, B-cell-depleted T cells, or T cells provided the cDNA or gDNA that made up the material.

Using immunoSEQ multiplex PCR, the repertoire was profiled, and TCRdb retains in-frame clones only, with some absent. The sample records more than 100,000 clones, around 86% being singletons. This clone was seen once. The V end lost 3 bases, the J end lost 8 bases, and 10 bases lay between the germline ends. The CDR3 totals 13 residues. Germline V gene data show CDR1 as PRHDT and CDR2 as FYEKMQ (reference sequence). This clonotype was obtained from a man aged 40-49 years with acute or convalescent COVID-19. The sequencing sample was made of peripheral blood. The gene calls are TRBV13 and TRBJ1-4, with D perhaps matching TRBD1 (5 bases). As DNA, the CDR3 is TGTGCCAGCAGCTTGCAGGGAAGGGAAAAACTGTTTTTT. The encoded protein is CASSLQGREKLFF.